This T cell receptor beta chain was sequenced for a study of blood T cells in healthy people across ages. General study results and limits: In the absence of known donor CMV status, changes in expanded clonotypes were possibly confounded. Roughly linearly, TCR beta diversity per million T cells fell as age increased. Reliance upon unsorted PBMCs precluded definitive naive versus antigen-experienced comparison.

Trimming removed 4 bases from V and 7 bases from J; junction bases left unmatched: 12. Looked up from germline, CDR1 is SGHRS and CDR2 is YFSETQ. This CDR3 contains 15 residues. Comments on this clonotype: The antigen is not known.

Through a sample-barcoded 5' primer and a J-beta primer mix, a second PCR was run for roughly 7 to 11 cycles. Every cDNA molecule carried a tag from a template-switch adaptor bearing 12 random nucleotides. TCRdb used MiXCR to reprocess the 5' RACE reads, holding one entry per CDR3 protein. The sample includes some 920,000 distinct CDR3 sequences, roughly half seen only once; the top ten take about 20%. The chain combines TRBV5-1 with TRBJ2-3, with 7 positions matching TRBD1. The receptor comes from a woman aged 55-75 years in good health. Source material: blood. The CDR3 loop reads CASSHGDRVLNTQYF. The CDR3 bases are TGCGCCAGCAGCCATGGCGACAGGGTTTTAAATACGCAGTATTTT.